Listed here are 23 T cell receptor beta chains from one sample, sequenced in a study of T cells in Graves' hyperthyroidism and ophthalmopathy. From RNA transcripts, TCR beta CDR3 regions were amplified. HTBI primers were used for first-round RT-PCR of the TCR CDR3. In TCRdb, the multiplex PCR reads were re-called with MiXCR into one record per CDR3 protein. The table includes 480,000 or so distinct CDR3 sequences, about 46% detected once. The sequenced sample consisted of peripheral blood or thyroid tissue (not recorded which). Receptors were obtained from an adult woman with Graves' disease, either hyperthyroidism or ophthalmopathy (not recorded which).

This chain uses TRBV10-3 with TRBJ1-6, with 7 bases lining up with TRBD1. From germline, CDR1 is ENHRY and CDR2 SYGVKD. CDR3 length: 13 residues. V lost 10 bases and J lost 7; bases outside the gene matches: 7. The CDR3 DNA is TGTGCCACCAGGGGGGAGGGGAATTCACCCCTCCACTTT. It is translated as CATRGEGNSPLHF.

V and J are TRBV7-2 and TRBJ1-1, with D unclear. Germline V gene sequence: CDR1 SGHTA, CDR2 FQGNSA. The ends were cut back, 5 bases at V and 10 bases at J, with 23 bases in the middle. CDR3 length: 15 amino acids. CDR3 sequence: CASSQAGLEIVGAFF. In nucleotides, the CDR3 is TGTGCCAGCAGCCAAGCAGGTTTGGAAATAGTAGGAGCTTTCTTT. The full variable domain, its missing parts supplied by reference TRBV7-2 and TRBJ1-1, is GAGVSQSPSNKVTEKGKDVELRCDPISGHTALYWYRQSLGQGLEFLIYFQGNSAPDKSGLPSDRFSAERTGGSVSTLTIQRTQQEDSAVYLCASSQAGLEIVGAFFGQGTRLTVV.

This clonotype has a count of ten or more. The chain employs TRBV29-1 and TRBJ2-5; tentatively, D is TRBD1 (6 bases). There are 13 residues in the CDR3. The germline gives CDR1 SQVTM, CDR2 ANQGSEA. The V end was cut by 4 bases, the J end by 5 bases, with 14 bases between. CDR3 region: CSVVEGTRETQYF. The CDR3 DNA sequence: TGCAGCGTTGTAGAAGGGACAAGGGAGACCCAGTACTTC.

At least ten counts were recorded for this clonotype. The gene calls are TRBV29-1 and TRBJ2-5; D gene ambiguous. The CDR3 totals 13 residues. V lost 0 bases to trimming and J lost 2 bases, with 7 bases between them. Germline assignment: CDR1 SQVTM and CDR2 ANQGSEA. The CDR3 reads CSVEDSVQETQYF. DNA of the CDR3: TGCAGCGTTGAAGATTCGGTTCAAGAGACCCAGTACTTC.

This clonotype was recorded at least ten times. The chain has TRBV5-1 and TRBJ1-2; 8 nucleotides agree with TRBD1. J gave up 10 bases and V 3 bases, and 8 bases lay outside the gene matches. CDR1 SGHRS and CDR2 YFSETQ come from the germline V gene. CDR3 length: 13 amino acids. CDR3 loop: CASSSIGQGDYTF. The DNA for the CDR3 is TGCGCCAGCAGCTCGATCGGACAGGGCGACTACACCTTC.

The rearrangement links TRBV20-1 to TRBJ1-5, with D unclear. V dropped 5 bases and J dropped 0 bases, with 11 bases sitting between them. Germline V gives CDR1 DFQATT, CDR2 SNEGSKA (reference sequence). The CDR3 is 14 residues long. The chain's CDR3 is CSAYTDLSNQPQHF. For the CDR3, the DNA is TGCAGTGCTTATACCGACCTTAGCAATCAGCCCCAGCATTTT.

On this clonotype itself: The junction and the germline gene differ at one end; a read error may be behind it. The chain combines TRBV7-7 with TRBJ2-1, with D possibly TRBD1 on 5 matching bases. CDR1 is SSHAT and CDR2 is FNYEAQ in the germline V gene (reference sequence). The CDR3 totals 13 residues. The CDR3 sequence is CASSLNRYGEQFF. CDR3 nucleotide sequence: TGTGCTAGCAGCTTAAACAGGTATGGTGAGCAGTTCTTC.

The gene calls are TRBV5-1 and TRBJ2-7; 8 nucleotides match TRBD1. Germline V gene sequence: CDR1 SGHRS, CDR2 YFSETQ. J gave up 2 bases and V 4 bases, and 8 bases lay outside the gene matches. The CDR3 length is 15 residues. In DNA, the CDR3 is TGCGCCAGCAGCCGCCCTGACAGGGGAACCTACGAGCAGTACTTC. Protein sequence: CASSRPDRGTYEQYF.

This chain joins TRBV20-1 and TRBJ1-1; D not certain. This CDR3 spans 12 amino acids. V shed 8 bases and J shed 1 base, with 11 bases lying between them. From germline, CDR1 is DFQATT and CDR2 SNEGSKA (reference sequence). The CDR3 reads CSPIVANTEAFF. The CDR3 DNA is TGCAGTCCGATCGTGGCGAACACTGAAGCTTTCTTT.

The chain joins TRBV12-3 or TRBV12-4 to TRBJ1-1; D gene ambiguous. CDR3 size: 14 residues. V lost 4 bases and J 5 bases, leaving 14 bases between the germline ends. The CDR3: CASSYDHPRTEAFF. CDR3 coding DNA: TGTGCCAGCAGTTACGACCACCCGAGAACTGAAGCTTTCTTT.

V and J are TRBV20-1 and TRBJ1-2, with TRBD1 as a possible D gene (6 bases). Germline CDR1 and CDR2: DFQATT and SNEGSKA (reference sequence). The CDR3 extends over 13 amino acids. Trimming cost V 5 bases and J 1 base, with 11 bases left between them. This chain's CDR3 is CSARTELNYGYTF. DNA for the CDR3: TGCAGTGCTCGGACAGAGCTTAACTATGGCTACACCTTC.

This clonotype was picked up many times. This chain links TRBV4-1 with TRBJ1-2, with no clear D. Germline values: CDR1 MGHRA, CDR2 YSYEKL. The CDR3 extends over 16 amino acids. V gave up 0 bases and J gave up 4 bases, with 15 bases separating them. CDR3 loop: CASSQDRAQDGYGYTF. In DNA, the CDR3 is TGCGCCAGCAGCCAAGATCGGGCCCAGGATGGCTATGGCTACACCTTC.

The chain carries TRBV2 and TRBJ2-7, with 11 nucleotides matching TRBD2. Trimming cost V 4 bases and J 1 base; bases outside gene matches: 9. This CDR3 is built from 17 residues. The V gene's germline CDR1 is SNHLY and CDR2 FYNNEI. CDR3 region: CASSVPLAGGRSYEQYF. The CDR3, as DNA: TGTGCCAGCAGTGTACCTCTAGCGGGAGGACGATCCTACGAGCAGTACTTC. The full variable domain, with the rest looked up from reference TRBV2 and TRBJ2-7, is EPEVTQTPSHQVTQMGQEVILRCVPISNHLYFYWYRQILGQKVEFLVSFYNNEISEKSEIFDDQFSVERPDGSNFTLKIRSTKLEDSAMYFCASSVPLAGGRSYEQYFGPGTRLTVT.

This clonotype was seen repeatedly, ten times or more. The chain combines TRBV5-1 with TRBJ2-7, with 9 nucleotides matching TRBD1. CDR3 size: 14 residues. V was pared by 4 bases and J by 2 bases, with 4 bases of the junction left unmatched. The germline V gene encodes CDR1 SGHRS and CDR2 YFSETQ. The DNA for the CDR3 is TGCGCCAGCAGCAGGGGACAGGGTGCCTACGAGCAGTACTTC. This codes for CASSRGQGAYEQYF.

The V call is TRBV29-1, the J call TRBJ1-2; tentative D call: TRBD1 (5 bases). Germline V gene data show CDR1 as SQVTM and CDR2 as ANQGSEA. V lost 6 bases, J lost 4 bases, and 9 bases lay in between. There are 11 residues in the CDR3. The CDR3 nucleotides are TGCAGCGTCCCGGACACCTATGGCTACACCTTC. Residues: CSVPDTYGYTF.

The V and J genes are TRBV7-8 and TRBJ2-7; D perhaps matches TRBD1 (5 bases). CDR1 SGHVS and CDR2 FQNEAQ come from the germline V gene. CDR3 length: 16 amino acids. Between the trimmed V and J ends, which lost 2 bases and 2 bases, there was a span of 16 bases. This CDR3 is CASSLWGTGQTYEQYF. CDR3 bases: TGTGCCAGCAGCTTATGGGGAACAGGCCAAACCTACGAGCAGTACTTC. Full variable domain (remainder filled in from reference TRBV7-8 and TRBJ2-7): GAGVSQSPRYKVAKRGQDVALRCDPISGHVSLFWYQQALGQGPEFLTYFQNEAQLDKSGLPSDRFFAERPEGSVSTLKIQRTQQEDSAVYLCASSLWGTGQTYEQYFGPGTRLTVT.

The V call is TRBV20-1, the J call TRBJ2-1; D is possibly TRBD1 (7 bases). V was pared by 0 bases and J by 6 bases, with 12 bases between. CDR3 length: 14 residues. CDR1 and CDR2 (germline): DFQATT, SNEGSKA (reference sequence). CDR3 region: CSARDRRGRNEQFF. The CDR3 DNA sequence: TGCAGTGCTAGAGATCGGAGGGGGCGCAATGAGCAGTTCTTC.

This chain connects TRBV12-3 or TRBV12-4 to TRBJ1-3; D is ambiguous. The CDR3 is 14 residues long. Deletions cut 3 bases from V and 0 bases from J, with 6 bases between. DNA for the CDR3: TGTGCCAGCAGTTTGGTTTACTCTGGAAACACCATATATTTT. Residues: CASSLVYSGNTIYF.

The rearrangement joins TRBV28 to TRBJ1-2, with TRBD1 identical over 9 bases. From germline, CDR1 is MDHEN and CDR2 SYDVKM. The CDR3 runs to 17 residues. V trimming: 3 bases; J trimming: 2 bases; junction bases outside the gene matches: 10. CDR3 residues: CASSLMGQGGLNYGYTF. The CDR3 region has the DNA TGTGCCAGCAGTTTGATGGGACAGGGAGGCCTAAACTATGGCTACACCTTC.

The sample holds many counts of this clonotype. This sequence joins TRBV11-2 and TRBJ1-4; D call uncertain. V lost 2 bases and J lost 8, with 15 bases in between. There are 15 residues in the CDR3. The germline V gene encodes CDR1 SGHAT and CDR2 FQNNGV. CDR3 nucleotides: TGTGCCAGCAGCTTAAGAGACGGATCCGGGGAAAAACTGTTTTTT. Residues: CASSLRDGSGEKLFF.

To note about this clonotype: A much larger clone lies one base from this, so it may be a read error. The chain has TRBV7-9 and TRBJ1-6, with a tentative D call TRBD1 (5 bases). The V and J ends lost 5 bases and 4 bases respectively, with 15 bases between them. Germline CDR1 reads SEHNR; CDR2 reads FQNEAQ (reference sequence). The CDR3 extends over 16 amino acids. The DNA of the CDR3 is TGTGCCAGCAGCACCGCAGGGAGAAGATATAATTCACCCCTCCACTTT. This codes for CASSTAGRRYNSPLHF.

A remark on this clonotype: At one boundary the junction diverges from the germline segment, which might be a read error. The rearrangement joins TRBV10-3 to TRBJ1-3; D unclear. This CDR3 spans 15 amino acids. Germline V gene data show CDR1 as ENHRY and CDR2 as SYGVKD. CDR3 DNA sequence: TGTGCCAGCAGTGAAGGATCGTACTCTGGAAACACCATATATTTT. It translates to CASSEGSYSGNTIYF.

The chain employs TRBV25-1 and TRBJ2-2; D uncertain. The V end was cut by 4 bases, the J end by 8 bases, with 11 bases between. The CDR3 has 13 residues. In germline, CDR1 is MGHDK, CDR2 SYGVNS. The CDR3 DNA reads TGTGCCAGCAGTGCCGCGTCCTTGGGGGAGCTGTTTTTT. Amino acid sequence: CASSAASLGELFF.